This is a list of T cell receptor beta chains from one sample in a study of shared T cell receptors in the human thymus. Method: immunoSEQ multiplex PCR; TCRdb's copy keeps in-frame clones and lacks some. The sample gives approximately 760,000 clones, 70% to 90% of which show up once; roughly 0.01% is in the top ten. The same specimen was also included in a second study, on human thymus T cells.

The specimen sequenced was thymocytes. The receptors come from a girl under three years old with a congenital heart defect. Each CDR3 is given with its conserved first and last residue. A D gene is named only where the DNA matches it firmly. Clone size is given for some rows only: seen once, a few or many times, or a class if the clone is expanded.

cdr3_aa	cdr3_nt	clone_size	j_call	v_call	d_call
CASSQDWLAGGYQETQYF	TGCGCCAGCAGCCAAGACTGGCTAGCGGGGGGCTACCAAGAGACCCAGTACTTC	NA	TRBJ2-5	TRBV4-3	TRBD2
CAWGSLGAEQYF	TGTGCCTGGGGCTCCTTGGGGGCCGAGCAGTACTTC	NA	TRBJ2-7	TRBV30	NA
CASSSKGDNGATDTQYF	TGTGCCAGCAGCTCCAAGGGGGACAACGGGGCTACAGATACGCAGTATTTT	once	TRBJ2-3	TRBV7-6	NA
CASHEGQIDSMNQPQHF	TGTGCCAGCCACGAGGGACAGATCGATAGTATGAATCAGCCCCAGCATTTT	NA	TRBJ1-5	TRBV19	TRBD1
CAISESDRDQPYGYTF	TGTGCCATCAGTGAGTCTGACAGGGACCAACCCTATGGCTACACCTTC	NA	TRBJ1-2	TRBV10-3	TRBD1
CASSQGQGRCYTF	TGTGCCAGCAGCCAAGGACAGGGTCGGTGCTACACCTTC	NA	TRBJ1-2	TRBV14	TRBD1
CASSYSGRWKGNTIYF	TGTGCCAGCAGTTACTCGGGGCGCTGGAAAGGAAACACCATATATTTT	NA	TRBJ1-3	TRBV6-5	NA
CASSLYPRDHEQYF	TGTGCCAGCAGCTTATACCCTAGAGACCACGAGCAGTACTTC	NA	TRBJ2-7	TRBV7-2	NA
CASSFFNRAGANVLTF	TGCGCCAGCAGCTTTTTTAACAGGGCTGGGGCCAACGTCCTGACTTTC	NA	TRBJ2-6	TRBV5-1	NA
CASSFQDRGYANIQYF	TGTGCCAGCAGTTTCCAGGACAGGGGTTATGCGAACATTCAGTACTTC	NA	TRBJ2-4	TRBV28	TRBD1
CASSPLGPQGSYNEQFF	TGTGCCAGCAGTCCCCTCGGGCCACAGGGGTCCTACAATGAGCAGTTCTTC	NA	TRBJ2-1	TRBV27	TRBD1
CASSQARGVGNTIYF	TGCGCCAGCAGCCAAGCCCGGGGGGTAGGAAACACCATATATTTT	NA	TRBJ1-3	TRBV4-1	NA
CASSVADNSSSYEQYF	TGTGCCAGCAGCGTAGCGGATAACAGTAGCTCCTACGAGCAGTACTTC	NA	TRBJ2-7	TRBV9	NA
CASSSGLAWVQETQYF	TGCGCCAGCAGCTCGGGACTAGCTTGGGTACAAGAGACCCAGTACTTC	once	TRBJ2-5	TRBV5-1	TRBD2
CASSGGQGYTEAFF	TGTGCCAGCAGTGGGGGACAGGGATACACTGAAGCTTTCTTT	NA	TRBJ1-1	TRBV25-1	TRBD1
CASRKKGDSRSYEQYF	TGTGCCAGCAGAAAAAAGGGGGACAGCCGCTCCTACGAGCAGTACTTC	NA	TRBJ2-7	TRBV7-8	TRBD1
CASSWVGGAKEQYF	TGTGCCAGCAGCTGGGTAGGGGGCGCGAAAGAGCAGTACTTC	once	TRBJ2-7	TRBV7-3	TRBD1
CSVRDRVYTEAFF	TGCAGCGTCCGGGACAGGGTATACACTGAAGCTTTCTTT	NA	TRBJ1-1	TRBV29-1	TRBD1
CATSRDRNEQYF	TGTGCCACCAGCAGAGATAGAAACGAGCAGTACTTC	few	TRBJ2-7	TRBV15	NA
CASSYSSTLQETQYF	TGTGCCAGCAGTTACTCGTCTACTCTCCAAGAGACCCAGTACTTC	NA	TRBJ2-5	TRBV6-5	NA